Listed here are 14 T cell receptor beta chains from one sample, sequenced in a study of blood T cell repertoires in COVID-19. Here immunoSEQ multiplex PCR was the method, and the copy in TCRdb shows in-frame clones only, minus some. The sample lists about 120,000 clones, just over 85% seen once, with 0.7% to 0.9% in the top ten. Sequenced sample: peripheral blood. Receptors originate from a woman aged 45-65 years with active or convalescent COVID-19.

As DNA, the CDR3 is TGTGCCAGCAGCGTAGGTCGGGGCTCCTACAATGAGCAGTTCTTC. Its protein is CASSVGRGSYNEQFF. The J gene is TRBJ2-1, the V gene TRBV9, with D perhaps matching TRBD2 (5 bases). The germline V and J ends were trimmed by 0 bases and 0 bases, with 7 bases remaining between them. The CDR3 loop spans 15 amino acids. Germline CDR1 reads SGDLS; CDR2 reads YYNGEE.

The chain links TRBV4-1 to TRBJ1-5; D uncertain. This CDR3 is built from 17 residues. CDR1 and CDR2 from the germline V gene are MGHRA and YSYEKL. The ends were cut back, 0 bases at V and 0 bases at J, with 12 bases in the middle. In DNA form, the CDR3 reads TGCGCCAGCAGCCAAGATCGGGGTATACTTAGCAATCAGCCCCAGCATTTT. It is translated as CASSQDRGILSNQPQHF.

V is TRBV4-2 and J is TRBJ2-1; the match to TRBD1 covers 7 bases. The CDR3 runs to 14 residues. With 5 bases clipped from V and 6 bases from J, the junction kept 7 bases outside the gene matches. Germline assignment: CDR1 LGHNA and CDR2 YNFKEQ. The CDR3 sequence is CASSKRQGSNEQFF. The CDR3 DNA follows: TGTGCCAGCAGCAAACGACAGGGATCCAATGAGCAGTTCTTC.

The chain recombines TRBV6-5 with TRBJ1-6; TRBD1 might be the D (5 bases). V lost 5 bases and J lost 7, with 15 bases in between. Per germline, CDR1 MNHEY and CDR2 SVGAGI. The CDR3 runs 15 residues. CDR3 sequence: CASSTSGGTNSPLHF. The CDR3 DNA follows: TGTGCCAGCAGTACCTCCGGGGGGACCAATTCACCCCTCCACTTT.

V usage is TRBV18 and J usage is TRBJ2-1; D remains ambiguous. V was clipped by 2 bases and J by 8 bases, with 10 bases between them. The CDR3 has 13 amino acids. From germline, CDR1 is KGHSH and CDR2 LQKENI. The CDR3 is CASSPVVQDEQFF. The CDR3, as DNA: TGTGCCAGCTCACCAGTAGTGCAGGATGAGCAGTTCTTC.

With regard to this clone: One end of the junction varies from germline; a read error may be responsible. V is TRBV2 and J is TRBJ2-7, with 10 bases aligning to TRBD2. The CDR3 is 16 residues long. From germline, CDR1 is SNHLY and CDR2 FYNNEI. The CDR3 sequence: CASSQAGGPSHYEQYF. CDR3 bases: TGTGCCAGCAGTCAAGCGGGAGGGCCTTCTCATTACGAGCAGTACTTC. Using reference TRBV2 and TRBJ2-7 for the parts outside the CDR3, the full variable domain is EPEVTQTPSHQVTQMGQEVILRCVPISNHLYFYWYRQILGQKVEFLVSFYNNEISEKSEIFDDQFSVERPDGSNFTLKIRSTKLEDSAMYFCASSQAGGPSHYEQYFGPGTRLTVT.

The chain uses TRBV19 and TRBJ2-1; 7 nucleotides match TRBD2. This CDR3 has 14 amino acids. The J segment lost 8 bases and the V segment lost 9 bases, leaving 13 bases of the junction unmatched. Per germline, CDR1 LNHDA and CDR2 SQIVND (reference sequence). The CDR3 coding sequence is TGTGCCAGCAAAATTCTAGCGGCTGGTGATGAGCAGTTCTTC. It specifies CASKILAAGDEQFF.

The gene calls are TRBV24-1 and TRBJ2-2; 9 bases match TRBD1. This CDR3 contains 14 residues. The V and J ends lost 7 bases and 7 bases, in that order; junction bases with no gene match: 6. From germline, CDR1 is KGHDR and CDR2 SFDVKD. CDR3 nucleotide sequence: TGTGCCACCAGCCTGGGACAGGGAGGCGGGGAGCTGTTTTTT. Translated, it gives CATSLGQGGGELFF.

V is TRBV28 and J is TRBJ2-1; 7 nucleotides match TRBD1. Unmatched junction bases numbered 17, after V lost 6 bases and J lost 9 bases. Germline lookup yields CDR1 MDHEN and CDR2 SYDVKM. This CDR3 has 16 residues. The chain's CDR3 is CASRLTEGTARVEQFF. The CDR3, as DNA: TGTGCCAGCAGACTTACCGAAGGGACAGCGCGTGTTGAGCAGTTCTTC.

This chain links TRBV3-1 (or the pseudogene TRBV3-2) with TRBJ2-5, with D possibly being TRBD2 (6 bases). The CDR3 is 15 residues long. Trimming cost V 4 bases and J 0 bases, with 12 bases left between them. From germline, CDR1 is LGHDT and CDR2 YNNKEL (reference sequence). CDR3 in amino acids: CASSPGEGYQETQYF. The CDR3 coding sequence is TGTGCCAGCAGCCCGGGGGAAGGGTACCAAGAGACCCAGTACTTC.

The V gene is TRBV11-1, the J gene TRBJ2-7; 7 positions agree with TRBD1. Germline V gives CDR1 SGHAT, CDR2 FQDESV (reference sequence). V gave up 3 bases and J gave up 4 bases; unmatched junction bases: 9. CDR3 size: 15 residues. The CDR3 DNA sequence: TGTGCCAGCAGCTTTGGGGGACAGCCGGGGTACGAGCAGTACTTC. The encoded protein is CASSFGGQPGYEQYF. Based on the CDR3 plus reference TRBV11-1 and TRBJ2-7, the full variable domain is EAEVAQSPRYKITEKSQAVAFWCDPISGHATLYWYRQILGQGPELLVQFQDESVVDDSQLPKDRFSAERLKGVDSTLKIQPAELGDSAMYLCASSFGGQPGYEQYFGPGTRLTVT.

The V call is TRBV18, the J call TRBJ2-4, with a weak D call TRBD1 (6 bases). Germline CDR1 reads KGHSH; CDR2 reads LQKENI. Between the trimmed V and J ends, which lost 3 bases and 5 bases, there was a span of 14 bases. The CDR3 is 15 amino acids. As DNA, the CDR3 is TGTGCCAGCTCACCTTCCGGGACAAGACAAAACATTCAGTACTTC. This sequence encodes CASSPSGTRQNIQYF.

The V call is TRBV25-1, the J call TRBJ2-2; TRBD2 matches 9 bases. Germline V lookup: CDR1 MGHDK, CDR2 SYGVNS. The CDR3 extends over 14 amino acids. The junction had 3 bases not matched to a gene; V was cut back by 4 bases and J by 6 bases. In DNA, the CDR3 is TGTGCCAGCAGTGTAGCGGGAGTCGCCGGGGAGCTGTTTTTT. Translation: CASSVAGVAGELFF.

In nucleotides, the CDR3 is TGTGCCAGCAGCTTGGGAGGGACAAGCAATCAGCCCCAGCATTTT. Amino acid sequence: CASSLGGTSNQPQHF. This chain connects TRBV5-8 to TRBJ1-5; D possibly corresponds to TRBD1 (6 bases). The CDR3 loop spans 15 amino acids. V shed 0 bases and J shed 1 base, with 8 bases lying between them. The V gene's germline CDR1 is SGHTS and CDR2 YDEGEE.